Below, 30 T cell receptor beta chains from the same sample are listed, as sequenced in a study of T cells in Graves' hyperthyroidism and ophthalmopathy. Amplification of TCR beta CDR3 regions used RNA as the template. The study used the HTBI primer set for a first-round RT-PCR of the TCR CDR3. TCRdb itself ran the multiplex PCR reads through MiXCR, one entry per CDR3 protein. The sample records roughly 640,000 distinct CDR3 sequences, approximately 16% being singletons. Sequencing input: blood. The receptors originated from a woman aged 40 to 50 with Graves' ophthalmopathy.

This chain joins TRBV7-2 and TRBJ1-6, with 8 bases lining up with TRBD1. Germline-derived CDR1 and CDR2 are SGHTA and FQGNSA. The J segment lost 9 bases and the V segment lost 4 bases, leaving 8 bases of the junction unmatched. The CDR3 runs 15 residues. The DNA of the CDR3 is TGTGCCAGCAGCTCGAGAGGGCAGGGGGCTTCACCCCTCCACTTT. It codes for CASSSRGQGASPLHF.

This clonotype has only a few counts. V usage is TRBV7-9 and J usage is TRBJ2-5; a possible D gene is TRBD1 (5 bases). Per germline, CDR1 SEHNR and CDR2 FQNEAQ (reference sequence). This CDR3 spans 14 amino acids. V dropped 5 bases and J dropped 3 bases, with 13 bases sitting between them. CDR3 coding DNA: TGTGCCAGCAGCACCCGGCTAGGGGAAGAGACCCAGTACTTC. Translated, it gives CASSTRLGEETQYF.

This clonotype was detected ten times or more. V and J are TRBV30 and TRBJ2-5, with D tentatively TRBD2 (6 bases). Trimming took off 2 bases at V and 5 bases at J, with 15 bases between the two ends. The CDR3 sequence is 14 residues long. Germline V gene data show CDR1 as GTSNPN and CDR2 as SVGIG (reference sequence). The CDR3 region has the DNA TGTGCCTGGAGTCCTACGATCCGGGGGGAGACCCAGTACTTC. Protein sequence: CAWSPTIRGETQYF.

The chain links TRBV6-2 or TRBV6-3 to TRBJ1-1; 7 bases align to TRBD1. Looked up from germline, CDR1 is MNHEY and CDR2 is SVGEGT. The trim removed 7 bases at V and 4 bases at J, leaving 6 bases unmatched. The length of the CDR3 is 13 residues. This CDR3 is CASTFDRATEAFF. The DNA of the CDR3 is TGTGCCAGCACCTTCGACAGGGCCACTGAAGCTTTCTTT.

This clonotype was seen repeatedly, ten times or more. The chain links TRBV5-1 to TRBJ1-1; perhaps TRBD1 as D (6 bases). CDR1 and CDR2 (germline): SGHRS, YFSETQ. CDR3 length: 15 amino acids. V lost 3 bases and J lost 2, with 14 bases in between. The CDR3 DNA reads as TGCGCCAGCAGCTGGGACCGGGACATCAACACTGAAGCTTTCTTT. This codes for CASSWDRDINTEAFF.

This clonotype was seen at least ten times. The rearrangement uses TRBV19 and TRBJ2-4, with 7 bases aligning to TRBD2. CDR1 LNHDA and CDR2 SQIVND come from the germline V gene (reference sequence). V was pared by 6 bases and J by 3 bases, with 11 bases of the junction left unmatched. The CDR3 has 16 residues. The CDR3 coding sequence is TGTGCCAGTAGCCAGGGCGGGAGAAGATACAAAAACATTCAGTACTTC. Translation gives CASSQGGRRYKNIQYF.

The J gene is TRBJ2-2, the V gene TRBV9, with D possibly TRBD2 on 6 matching bases. The germline CDR1 and CDR2 sequences are SGDLS and YYNGEE. There are 16 residues in the CDR3. V was pared by 1 base and J by 1 base, with 11 bases between. CDR3 in DNA: TGTGCCAGCAGCGTATCCGGCGGGATGAACACCGGGGAGCTGTTTTTT. It specifies CASSVSGGMNTGELFF.

This clonotype has at least ten counts. The rearrangement links TRBV5-1 to TRBJ2-3; TRBD1 matches at 7 bases. Germline CDR1 is SGHRS and CDR2 is YFSETQ. After removal of 7 bases from V and 4 bases from J, the junction contained 12 bases not matched to a gene. The CDR3 is made up of 15 amino acids. CDR3 residues: CASGLETGFADTQYF. The CDR3 DNA reads TGCGCCAGCGGCCTGGAGACAGGGTTTGCAGATACGCAGTATTTT.

This clonotype was found a few times. The gene calls are TRBV11-2 and TRBJ2-3; perhaps TRBD1 as D (5 bases). V lost 1 base to trimming and J lost 2 bases, with 7 bases between them. Per the germline V gene, CDR1 is SGHAT and CDR2 is FQNNGV. CDR3 length: 14 amino acids. In DNA, the CDR3 is TGTGCCAGCAGCTTAGGCAGGGCCACAGATACGCAGTATTTT. This gives the protein CASSLGRATDTQYF.

This clonotype has at least ten counts. The chain employs TRBV2 and TRBJ2-3; 7 nucleotides match TRBD2. CDR3 length equals 16 residues. CDR1 is SNHLY, CDR2 FYNNEI, per germline. With V trimmed by 1 base and J by 2 bases, 6 bases remained unmatched. CDR3 protein: CASSEEAGVSTDTQYF. The CDR3 DNA follows: TGTGCCAGCAGTGAAGAGGCGGGAGTCTCCACAGATACGCAGTATTTT.

This chain joins TRBV15 and TRBJ2-5; D is uncertain. V lost 0 bases to trimming and J lost 6 bases, with 20 bases between them. The CDR3 totals 17 residues. Germline loops: CDR1 LNHNV, CDR2 YYDKDF (reference sequence). The CDR3 DNA follows: TGTGCCACCAGCAGAGAAACTGGGGTTCTAGTTAGTCAGACCCAGTACTTC. This sequence encodes CATSRETGVLVSQTQYF.

The chain uses TRBV7-2 and TRBJ2-5; D ambiguous. Germline V gene sequence: CDR1 SGHTA, CDR2 FQGNSA. The CDR3 runs 16 residues. The V end lost 0 bases, the J end lost 3 bases, and 14 bases lay between the germline ends. The CDR3 loop reads CASSLARAVGKETQYF. The DNA for the CDR3 is TGTGCCAGCAGCTTAGCCCGGGCGGTGGGGAAAGAGACCCAGTACTTC. The full variable domain, its missing parts supplied by reference TRBV7-2 and TRBJ2-5, is GAGVSQSPSNKVTEKGKDVELRCDPISGHTALYWYRQSLGQGLEFLIYFQGNSAPDKSGLPSDRFSAERTGGSVSTLTIQRTQQEDSAVYLCASSLARAVGKETQYFGPGTRLLVL.

The rearrangement uses TRBV6-5 and TRBJ2-1; 10 positions match TRBD2. This CDR3 has 15 amino acids. The J segment lost 10 bases and the V segment lost 4 bases, leaving 10 bases of the junction unmatched. Germline lookup yields CDR1 MNHEY and CDR2 SVGAGI. DNA of the CDR3: TGTGCCAGCAGTTCAGGGCTAGCGGGAGTACGGGAGCAGTTCTTC. Translation: CASSSGLAGVREQFF.

This clonotype was counted at least ten times. The rearrangement joins TRBV11-2 to TRBJ2-1, with a possible D match to TRBD1 (6 bases). The CDR3 loop spans 17 amino acids. Germline V CDR1 and CDR2: SGHAT, FQNNGV. Trimming shortened V by 5 bases and J by 5 bases, and 22 bases separated the two germline ends. The CDR3 DNA is TGTGCCAGCAGCGATATACGAGTTACAGGGTTCGACAATGAGCAGTTCTTC. As protein: CASSDIRVTGFDNEQFF.

This clonotype was found many times. CDR3 loop: CASASGWAETQYF. CDR3 sequence (DNA): TGTGCCTCCGCCTCGGGGTGGGCAGAGACCCAGTACTTC. The genes are TRBV6-1 and TRBJ2-5, with D perhaps TRBD2 (5 bases). Trimming cost V 11 bases and J 4 bases, with 17 bases left between them. The CDR3 has 13 residues. Germline CDR1 reads MNHNS; CDR2 reads SASEGT.

This sequence joins TRBV5-1 and TRBJ1-1, with a tentative D call TRBD1 (5 bases). The germline gives CDR1 SGHRS, CDR2 YFSETQ. Trimming took 4 bases from V and 5 from J, leaving 18 bases between them. This CDR3 spans 15 amino acids. Here the CDR3 reads CASSRTPGKETEAFF. The CDR3 DNA is TGCGCCAGCAGCCGCACGCCAGGGAAGGAGACTGAAGCTTTCTTT.

This clonotype was seen ten or more times. CDR3 residues: CASSAATDTQYF. The CDR3 DNA is TGTGCCAGCAGCGCAGCCACAGATACGCAGTATTTT. V and J are TRBV11-2 and TRBJ2-3; D remains ambiguous. The CDR3 has 12 residues. Deletions cut 5 bases from V and 2 bases from J, with 5 bases between. The germline V gene encodes CDR1 SGHAT and CDR2 FQNNGV. Filled out from reference TRBV11-2 and TRBJ2-3, the complete variable domain reads EAGVAQSPRYKIIEKRQSVAFWCNPISGHATLYWYQQILGQGPKLLIQFQNNGVVDDSQLPKDRFSAERLKGVDSTLKIQPAKLEDSAVYLCASSAATDTQYFGPGTRLTVL.

Notes on this clonotype: A single base separates this from a much larger clone, so it may be a read error. This chain joins TRBV6-2 or TRBV6-3 and TRBJ2-5, with TRBD1 matching over 7 bases. The CDR3 extends over 16 amino acids. The V and J ends lost 3 bases and 4 bases, in that order; junction bases with no gene match: 11. The V gene's germline CDR1 is MNHEY and CDR2 SVGEGT. The CDR3 DNA follows: TGTGCCAGCAGTTATGGTTCAACAGGGGTCCGAGAGACCCAGTACTTC. Translating gives CASSYGSTGVRETQYF.

This clonotype was seen a handful of times. The V and J genes are TRBV20-1 and TRBJ1-5; D might be TRBD1 (6 bases). CDR1 and CDR2 (germline): DFQATT, SNEGSKA (reference sequence). The CDR3 runs to 14 residues. V lost 4 bases and J lost 3, with 13 bases in between. The CDR3 DNA reads as TGCAGTGCTATCAGGGGAGTTGACAATCAGCCCCAGCATTTT. Translation: CSAIRGVDNQPQHF.

This clonotype occurred many times. The V call is TRBV11-1, the J call TRBJ1-1; a possible D gene is TRBD1 (5 bases). The germline gives CDR1 SGHAT, CDR2 FQDESV (reference sequence). This CDR3 has 15 residues. V lost 7 bases, J lost 9 bases, and 24 bases lay in between. CDR3 sequence reads: CASTSTGTTVLKAFF. CDR3 DNA sequence: TGTGCCAGCACCTCTACCGGGACCACGGTACTCAAAGCTTTCTTT.

This clonotype showed up many times. This chain links TRBV7-2 with TRBJ2-5; 8 bases are shared with TRBD1. The CDR3 sequence is 15 residues long. Germline CDR1 reads SGHTA; CDR2 reads FQGNSA. Trimming took 6 bases from V and 2 from J; bases not matched to a gene: 8. CDR3 in DNA: TGTGCCAGCAGATTGAACAGGGGGAGGCAAGAGACCCAGTACTTC. This translates into CASRLNRGRQETQYF.

The chain recombines TRBV18 with TRBJ2-1, with D unresolved. The germline V and J ends were trimmed by 6 bases and 5 bases, with 20 bases remaining between them. The CDR3 spans 16 residues. The germline gives CDR1 KGHSH, CDR2 LQKENI. The CDR3 DNA is TGTGCCAGCTCCGTGATGGGCCCCATCCTGAACAATGAGCAGTTCTTC. Residues: CASSVMGPILNNEQFF.

The chain carries TRBV9 and TRBJ2-1; 9 nucleotides match TRBD2. This CDR3 has 15 residues. V dropped 1 base and J dropped 2; count of bases not matched to a gene: 1. Germline V gene sequence: CDR1 SGDLS, CDR2 YYNGEE. CDR3 DNA sequence: TGTGCCAGCAGCGTAATAGCGGGGGCCTACAATGAGCAGTTCTTC. Its translation: CASSVIAGAYNEQFF.

The chain joins TRBV11-2 to TRBJ2-7; a possible D gene is TRBD2 (5 bases). CDR3 length: 15 amino acids. Trimming removed 1 base from V and 2 bases from J, with 12 bases in between. In germline, CDR1 is SGHAT, CDR2 FQNNGV. CDR3: CASSLASRGTYEQYF. Here the CDR3 DNA reads TGTGCCAGCAGCTTAGCCTCCCGGGGAACCTACGAGCAGTACTTC. The variable domain in full, with the rest retrieved from reference TRBV11-2 and TRBJ2-7, is EAGVAQSPRYKIIEKRQSVAFWCNPISGHATLYWYQQILGQGPKLLIQFQNNGVVDDSQLPKDRFSAERLKGVDSTLKIQPAKLEDSAVYLCASSLASRGTYEQYFGPGTRLTVT.

The V gene is TRBV20-1, the J gene TRBJ2-1; TRBD2 agrees at 8 bases. Unmatched junction bases numbered 15, after V lost 4 bases and J lost 4 bases. The CDR3 runs to 17 residues. Germline V gene lookup returns CDR1 DFQATT and CDR2 SNEGSKA (reference sequence). This CDR3 is CSAKSPLAGNSYNEQFF. CDR3 DNA sequence: TGCAGTGCTAAAAGTCCCTTAGCGGGGAACTCTTACAATGAGCAGTTCTTC.

The sample holds many counts of this clonotype. The chain joins TRBV11-2 to TRBJ2-7; 8 bases fit TRBD1. Germline-derived CDR1 and CDR2 are SGHAT and FQNNGV. Trimming removed 5 bases from V and 3 bases from J; junction bases left unmatched: 3. The CDR3 is 13 amino acids. CDR3 DNA sequence: TGTGCCAGCAGCACCGACAGGGGCTACGAGCAGTACTTC. As protein: CASSTDRGYEQYF.

This clonotype showed up many times. The rearrangement joins TRBV6-5 to TRBJ1-2; D gene ambiguous. The CDR3 is 14 amino acids. Trimming removed 0 bases at V and 8 bases at J, with 13 bases between. Germline CDR1 is MNHEY and CDR2 is SVGAGI. The CDR3 nucleotides are TGTGCCAGCAGTTACTCGGGCAGCCAGAGGGGCTACACCTTC. Protein: CASSYSGSQRGYTF.

This clonotype came up many times. The chain carries TRBV2 and TRBJ2-3; 7 bases align to TRBD1. Germline-derived CDR1 and CDR2 are SNHLY and FYNNEI. The CDR3 covers 14 residues. The ends lost 10 bases at V and 2 bases at J; junction bases unmatched: 9. CDR3 sequence: CANRDRSYTDTQYF. CDR3 DNA sequence: TGTGCCAACCGGGACAGAAGTTACACAGATACGCAGTATTTT.

The V gene is TRBV5-4, the J gene TRBJ2-1, with 9 bases that match TRBD2. In germline, CDR1 is SGHNT, CDR2 YYREEE (reference sequence). The CDR3 is 19 residues long. J lost 0 bases, V lost 0 bases, and 10 bases had no gene match. As DNA, the CDR3 is TGTGCCAGCAGCTTGGTAGCTGGAGGGCGGGGGGGCTCCTACAATGAGCAGTTCTTC. Its translation: CASSLVAGGRGGSYNEQFF. The full variable domain, rest sourced from reference TRBV5-4 and TRBJ2-1, is ETGVTQSPTHLIKTRGQQVTLRCSSQSGHNTVSWYQQALGQGPQFIFQYYREEENGRGNFPPRFSGLQFPNYSSELNVNALELDDSALYLCASSLVAGGRGGSYNEQFFGPGTRLTVL.

This chain links TRBV6-9 with TRBJ2-7; the D gene is possibly TRBD2 (5 bases). This CDR3 has 15 residues. V lost 3 bases and J 3 bases, leaving 15 bases between the germline ends. CDR1 is MNHGY, CDR2 SVAAGI, per germline. In DNA, the CDR3 is TGTGCCAGCAGTTACGATTCCTCTCGGGGCTACGAGCAGTACTTC. Its protein product is CASSYDSSRGYEQYF.